These 18 T cell receptor beta chains were sequenced from one sample in a study of post-analysis software for immune sequencing data. Findings and limits, study-wide: Relative to controls, patients had a few TRBV segments at higher frequency, with TRBV5-6, TRBV5-1 and TRBV20-1 among these.

These receptors' targets are unknown. cDNA libraries for TCR beta contained unique molecular identifiers. TCRdb used MiXCR to reprocess the PCR reads, holding one entry per CDR3 protein. The repertoire has some 800,000 distinct CDR3 sequences, roughly 50% of them found once; the top ten carry 4.9%. The sample taken for sequencing was blood. These receptors were collected from a girl aged 5 to 17 with multiple sclerosis.

The chain joins TRBV29-1 to TRBJ2-1; 10 bases are a match to TRBD1. With V trimmed by 7 bases and J by 6 bases, 6 bases remained unmatched. The CDR3 spans 13 residues. The germline V gene has CDR1 SQVTM and CDR2 ANQGSEA. CDR3 loop: CSARQGASNEQFF. The CDR3, as DNA: TGCAGCGCCAGACAGGGGGCCAGCAATGAGCAGTTCTTC.

The CDR3 DNA sequence: TGCAGTGCTCCGGACAGGGGGCGAGAGACCCAGTACTTC. It is translated as CSAPDRGRETQYF. The chain joins TRBV20-1 to TRBJ2-5, with 11 bases identical to TRBD1. There are 13 residues in the CDR3. CDR1 and CDR2 from the germline V gene are DFQATT and SNEGSKA (reference sequence). The J segment lost 4 bases and the V segment lost 5 bases, leaving 3 bases of the junction unmatched.

The chain uses TRBV29-1 and TRBJ2-3, with TRBD1 matching over 10 bases. From germline, CDR1 is SQVTM and CDR2 ANQGSEA. The CDR3 has 16 residues. The V and J ends lost 3 bases and 0 bases, in that order; junction bases with no gene match: 6. The CDR3 here is CSVDGTGDTSTDTQYF. The CDR3 bases are TGCAGCGTTGATGGGACAGGGGACACTAGCACAGATACGCAGTATTTT.

The V call is TRBV6-5, the J call TRBJ2-7, with no clear D. The germline V gene has CDR1 MNHEY and CDR2 SVGAGI. The CDR3 loop spans 13 amino acids. V was shortened by 6 bases and J by 5 bases, with 14 bases between the two germline ends. Here the CDR3 reads CASRRSGDHEQYF. CDR3 sequence (DNA): TGTGCCAGCAGACGCTCTGGGGATCACGAGCAGTACTTC.

The rearrangement joins TRBV19 to TRBJ1-2; 8 bases align to TRBD1. Germline values: CDR1 LNHDA, CDR2 SQIVND (reference sequence). The J segment lost 7 bases and the V segment lost 7 bases, leaving 17 bases of the junction unmatched. This CDR3 is built from 16 residues. Here the CDR3 reads CASTMTSAGGAFGYTF. The CDR3 DNA reads TGTGCCAGTACCATGACCTCGGCAGGGGGCGCCTTTGGCTACACCTTC. Drawing the rest from reference TRBV19 and TRBJ1-2, the complete variable domain is DGGITQSPKYLFRKEGQNVTLSCEQNLNHDAMYWYRQDPGQGLRLIYYSQIVNDFQKGDIAEGYSVSREKKESFPLTVTSAQKNPTAFYLCASTMTSAGGAFGYTFGSGTRLTVV.

This clonotype appeared a few times. V is TRBV10-3 and J is TRBJ2-7, with D tentatively TRBD2 (5 bases). V was shortened by 6 bases and J by 3 bases, with 24 bases between the two germline ends. Looked up from germline, CDR1 is ENHRY and CDR2 is SYGVKD. The CDR3 extends over 17 amino acids. The CDR3 DNA follows: TGTGCCATCAGCGCCAATGCGGGCGAGGTTCCCCTCTACGAGCAGTACTTC. Its translation: CAISANAGEVPLYEQYF.

The gene calls are TRBV6-5 and TRBJ1-6, with D hard to call. CDR1 and CDR2 (germline): MNHEY, SVGAGI. The CDR3 runs to 13 residues. CDR3 DNA: TGTGCGGTTGATAGCTCCTATAATTCACCCCTCCACTTT. As protein: CAVDSSYNSPLHF.

The chain has TRBV29-1 and TRBJ2-7; 7 nucleotides align to TRBD1. TRBJ2-5 matches the DNA end more closely, so the J call is doubtful. CDR1 is SQVTM, CDR2 ANQGSEA, per germline. The CDR3 has 12 residues. The DNA of the CDR3 is TGCAGCGGACAGGGCCAAGGAGAGACCCAGTACTTC. Encoded protein: CSGQGQGETQYF.

This clonotype was seen a handful of times. A read error may produce the germline difference seen at one junction end. This chain joins TRBV29-1 and TRBJ2-6, with D tentatively TRBD2 (5 bases). Germline V lookup: CDR1 SQVTM, CDR2 ANQGSEA. CDR3 length: 13 amino acids. The CDR3 DNA is TGTAGCGTATGGGCAGCTGGGGCCAACGTCCTGACTTTC. Translating it yields CSVWAAGANVLTF.

CDR3 nucleotides: TGTGCCAGCAGCCGAGCGGGAGTAGAGACCCAGTACTTC. This gives the protein CASSRAGVETQYF. The chain couples TRBV14 to TRBJ2-5; the match to TRBD2 covers 8 bases. With V trimmed by 4 bases and J by 4 bases, 2 bases remained unmatched. The CDR3 is 13 residues long. Germline loops: CDR1 SGHDN, CDR2 FVKESK.

J is TRBJ2-5 and V is TRBV7-8; 11 bases are shared with TRBD2. The CDR3 consists of 17 residues. V was clipped by 1 base and J by 4 bases; unmatched bases: 8. Per germline, CDR1 SGHVS and CDR2 FQNEAQ. The DNA of the CDR3 is TGTGCCAGCAGCTTAGAGGCCCCTAGCGGGAGGCGAGAGACCCAGTACTTC. It codes for CASSLEAPSGRRETQYF.

J is TRBJ1-5 and V is TRBV3-1; D call uncertain. The ends were cut back, 3 bases at V and 0 bases at J, with 6 bases in the middle. The CDR3 is 14 residues long. Germline loops: CDR1 LGHDT, CDR2 YNNKEL (reference sequence). The chain's CDR3 is CASSQGISNQPQHF. CDR3 DNA: TGTGCCAGCAGCCAGGGCATTAGCAATCAGCCCCAGCATTTT.

This clonotype was seen only a few times. The chain has TRBV10-3 and TRBJ2-1; 11 nucleotides match TRBD1. CDR1 and CDR2 from the germline V gene are ENHRY and SYGVKD. V lost 1 base and J lost 2; bases outside the gene matches: 4. The CDR3 extends over 17 amino acids. CDR3 protein: CAISEWRGQGAYNEQFF. The CDR3 nucleotides read TGTGCCATCAGTGAGTGGAGGGGACAGGGGGCCTACAATGAGCAGTTCTTC.

In this sample, this clonotype turned up a few times. The V gene is TRBV7-2, the J gene TRBJ1-2; TRBD1 might be the D (5 bases). V lost 5 bases and J 4 bases, leaving 11 bases between the germline ends. The germline V gene encodes CDR1 SGHTA and CDR2 FQGNSA. The length of the CDR3 is 13 residues. In DNA, the CDR3 is TGTGCCAGCAGCCAGCAGGACATCTATGGCTACACCTTC. Amino acids: CASSQQDIYGYTF. Full variable domain (missing parts from reference TRBV7-2 and TRBJ1-2): GAGVSQSPSNKVTEKGKDVELRCDPISGHTALYWYRQSLGQGLEFLIYFQGNSAPDKSGLPSDRFSAERTGGSVSTLTIQRTQQEDSAVYLCASSQQDIYGYTFGSGTRLTVV.

Note on this clonotype: A junction end diverges from the germline sequence, so it may reflect a read error. The CDR3 region has the DNA TGTGCTAGCAGCCTTATTACAGGGTACCAAGAGACCCAGTACTTC. Amino acids: CASSLITGYQETQYF. The chain employs TRBV7-7 and TRBJ2-5, with TRBD1 as a possible D gene (6 bases). The CDR3 runs 15 residues. Germline lookup yields CDR1 SSHAT and CDR2 FNYEAQ (reference sequence).

V gene TRBV28 combines with J gene TRBJ2-1; 8 nucleotides agree with TRBD2. The CDR3 contains 14 residues. Germline V lookup: CDR1 MDHEN, CDR2 SYDVKM. J gave up 7 bases and V 8 bases, and 10 bases lay outside the gene matches. CDR3 in DNA: TGTGCCAGCGGGCGGGGCGGGAGGCTAAATGAGCAGTTCTTC. This sequence encodes CASGRGGRLNEQFF.

The V and J genes are TRBV10-1 and TRBJ2-1; TRBD2 agrees at 14 bases. Germline trimming cut 0 bases from V and 2 bases from J; bases unmatched to any gene: 6. This CDR3 comprises 19 residues. Germline lookup yields CDR1 WNHNN and CDR2 SYGVQD (reference sequence). In nucleotides, the CDR3 is TGCGCCAGCAGTGAGTCGGGCAGGGGACTAGCGGGAGCCTACAATGAGCAGTTCTTC. Protein sequence: CASSESGRGLAGAYNEQFF.

This clonotype was counted between two and nine times. The genes are TRBV5-1 and TRBJ2-7; D gene uncertain. CDR1 is SGHRS, CDR2 YFSETQ, per germline. The CDR3 has 15 amino acids. The V gene lost 0 bases and the J gene lost 0 bases, with 10 bases spanning the gap. The CDR3 DNA follows: TGCGCCAGCAGCTTGGGACCGTCGGACTCCTACGAGCAGTACTTC. Residues: CASSLGPSDSYEQYF.